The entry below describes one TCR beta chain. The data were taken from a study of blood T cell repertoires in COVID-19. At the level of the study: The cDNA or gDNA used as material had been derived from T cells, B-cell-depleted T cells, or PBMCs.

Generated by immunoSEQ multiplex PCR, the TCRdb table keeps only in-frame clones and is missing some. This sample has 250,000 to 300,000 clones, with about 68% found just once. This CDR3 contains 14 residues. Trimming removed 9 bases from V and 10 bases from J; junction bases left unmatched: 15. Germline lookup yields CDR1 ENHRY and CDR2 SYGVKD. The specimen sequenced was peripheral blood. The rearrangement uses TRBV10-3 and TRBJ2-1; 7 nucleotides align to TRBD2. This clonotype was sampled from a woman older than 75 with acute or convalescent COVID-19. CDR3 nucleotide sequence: TGTGCCATGGGGGAAGGGACTACCACTGTGGAGCAGTTCTTC. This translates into CAMGEGTTTVEQFF.